The entry below describes one T cell receptor beta chain. Its antigen is unknown. The entry originates in a study of T-cell reconstitution after alpha-beta-depleted transplantation in children. The CDR3 loop spans 13 amino acids. V dropped 6 bases and J dropped 0 bases, with 11 bases sitting between them. From germline, CDR1 is DFQATT and CDR2 SNEGSKA (reference sequence). The study, taken as a whole, reports: The origin of alpha-beta T cells about two months after transplant was reportedly several hundred expanded graft clones. Fresh T-cell production supplied most of the T-cell counts and diversity seen one year after transplant. High day-60 TCRbeta diversity in some patients came from surviving recipient T cells and thymic progenitors.

Unique molecular identifiers tagged the TCRbeta library. TCRdb analysed the PCR reads with MiXCR anew, one entry per CDR3 protein. The table shows about 250,000 distinct CDR3 sequences, with roughly a quarter occurring only once. This specimen was PBMCs, mostly from graft donor cells, taken 360 days after TCRalphabeta/CD19-depleted stem cell transplant. The clonotype comes from a female patient aged 2 to 10 who had a stem cell transplant for congenital amegakaryocytic thrombocytopenia, so the T cells may come from the graft donor. The chain combines TRBV20-1 with TRBJ2-5, with D perhaps TRBD1 (6 bases). The CDR3 sequence: CSARDRHQETQYF. CDR3 DNA sequence: TGCAGTGCACGAGACAGGCACCAAGAGACCCAGTACTTC.